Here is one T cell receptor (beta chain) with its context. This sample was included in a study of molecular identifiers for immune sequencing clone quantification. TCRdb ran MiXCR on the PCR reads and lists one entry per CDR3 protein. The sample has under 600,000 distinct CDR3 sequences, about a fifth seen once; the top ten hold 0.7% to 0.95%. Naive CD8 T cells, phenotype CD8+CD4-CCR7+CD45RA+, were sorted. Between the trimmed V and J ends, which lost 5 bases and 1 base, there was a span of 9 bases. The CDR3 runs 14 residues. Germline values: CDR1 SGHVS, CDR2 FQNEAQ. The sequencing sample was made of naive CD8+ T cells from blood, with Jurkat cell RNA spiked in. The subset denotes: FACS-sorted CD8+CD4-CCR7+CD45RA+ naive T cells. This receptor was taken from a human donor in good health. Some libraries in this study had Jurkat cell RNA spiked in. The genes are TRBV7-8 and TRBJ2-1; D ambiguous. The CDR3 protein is CASSLRDSYNEQFF. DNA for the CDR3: TGTGCCAGCAGCCTTAGAGATTCCTACAATGAGCAGTTCTTC. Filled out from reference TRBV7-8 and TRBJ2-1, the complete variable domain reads GAGVSQSPRYKVAKRGQDVALRCDPISGHVSLFWYQQALGQGPEFLTYFQNEAQLDKSGLPSDRFFAERPEGSVSTLKIQRTQQEDSAVYLCASSLRDSYNEQFFGPGTRLTVL.